A single sample gave rise to the 3 T cell receptor beta chains below, sequenced in a study of CD8 T cells in Susac syndrome. cDNA came from roughly 0.53 to 1 ug RNA primed by random hexamers. MiXCR was run by TCRdb on the immunoSEQ multiplex PCR reads, yielding one entry per CDR3 protein. Of around 160,000 distinct CDR3 sequences in the sample, roughly 95% are singletons; the top ten hold 0.085% to 0.095%. The sequenced sample was CD4+ T cells from PBMCs. All receptors come from a human donor with multiple sclerosis.

This chain joins TRBV2 and TRBJ1-1; maybe TRBD1 (5 bases). Trimming took off 11 bases at V and 1 base at J, with 17 bases between the two ends. Germline CDR1 reads SNHLY; CDR2 reads FYNNEI. This CDR3 has 14 amino acids. This CDR3 is CARGSGTANTEAFF. The CDR3 DNA sequence: TGTGCCCGCGGCAGCGGGACGGCGAACACTGAAGCTTTCTTT.

This sequence joins TRBV30 and TRBJ1-2; D call uncertain. The germline V gene has CDR1 GTSNPN and CDR2 SVGIG (reference sequence). The V gene lost 2 bases and the J gene lost 4 bases, with 8 bases spanning the gap. The CDR3 has 12 amino acids. The CDR3 nucleotides read TGTGCCTGGAGTCCGGGTATCTATGGCTACACCTTC. This translates into CAWSPGIYGYTF.

This sequence joins TRBV3-1 and TRBJ1-4; 9 bases agree with TRBD1. Trimming took 5 bases from V and 8 from J; bases not matched to a gene: 6. CDR3 length: 14 amino acids. The germline gives CDR1 LGHDT, CDR2 YNNKEL (reference sequence). Here the CDR3 DNA reads TGTGCCAGCAGCGCACGGGACAGGGAAGAAAAACTGTTTTTT. The encoded protein is CASSARDREEKLFF. Using reference TRBV3-1 and TRBJ1-4 for the parts outside the CDR3, the full variable domain is DTAVSQTPKYLVTQMGNDKSIKCEQNLGHDTMYWYKQDSKKFLKIMFSYNNKELIINETVPNRFSPKSPDKAHLNLHINSLELGDSAVYFCASSARDREEKLFFGSGTQLSVL.